Below, 20 T cell receptor beta chains from the same sample are listed, as sequenced in a study of graft-versus-host responses after intestinal transplantation. Assay used: immunoSEQ multiplex PCR; TCRdb lists only in-frame clones, some missing. The table has fewer than 50,000 clones, over 75% seen once. Sequenced material: PBMCs, taken 524 days after transplant. The receptors originated from a human patient who received an intestinal transplant, so some T cells may come from the graft donor.

V gene TRBV7-9 combines with J gene TRBJ2-7, with D perhaps matching TRBD1 or TRBD2 (5 bases each). The CDR3 totals 15 residues. CDR1 is SEHNR and CDR2 is FQNEAQ in the germline V gene (reference sequence). V lost 5 bases and J lost 2, with 16 bases in between. The CDR3: CASSAPPGRTYEQYF. CDR3 DNA sequence: TGTGCCAGCAGCGCTCCACCGGGACGGACCTACGAGCAGTACTTC.

The CDR3 loop reads CASSIAGNTGELFF. CDR3 sequence (DNA): TGTGCCAGTAGTATAGCCGGCAATACCGGGGAGCTGTTTTTT. J is TRBJ2-2 and V is TRBV19; no clear D. This CDR3 region has 14 residues. Trimming removed 1 base at V and 5 bases at J, with 8 bases between. Germline loops: CDR1 LNHDA, CDR2 SQIVND (reference sequence). Based on the CDR3 plus reference TRBV19 and TRBJ2-2, the full variable domain is DGGITQSPKYLFRKEGQNVTLSCEQNLNHDAMYWYRQDPGQGLRLIYYSQIVNDFQKGDIAEGYSVSREKKESFPLTVTSAQKNPTAFYLCASSIAGNTGELFFGEGSRLTVL.

This chain uses TRBV5-1 with TRBJ2-3; 9 nucleotides align to TRBD2. V trimming: 1 base; J trimming: 3 bases; junction bases outside the gene matches: 6. The CDR3 extends over 16 amino acids. The germline V gene has CDR1 SGHRS and CDR2 YFSETQ. The CDR3 sequence: CASSLRQTSGTDTQYF. The CDR3 DNA reads as TGCGCCAGCAGCTTGAGACAGACTAGCGGTACAGATACGCAGTATTTT.

This rearrangement joins TRBV7-9 to TRBJ1-1; possible D gene TRBD1, 5 bases. This CDR3 is built from 14 residues. Deletions cut 3 bases from V and 6 bases from J, with 14 bases between. Germline CDR1 is SEHNR and CDR2 is FQNEAQ (reference sequence). The CDR3 is CASSLTDFAAEAFF. Written as DNA, the CDR3 is TGTGCCAGCAGCTTGACAGATTTCGCCGCTGAAGCTTTCTTT.

This clone was seen once. The V gene is TRBV5-6, the J gene TRBJ2-3; 8 bases match TRBD2. CDR3 size: 12 residues. CDR1 and CDR2 (germline): SGHDT, YYEEEE. Germline trimming cut 2 bases from V and 9 bases from J; bases unmatched to any gene: 2. CDR3 coding DNA: TGTGCCAGCAGCTTTTTAGCGGGAACGCAGTATTTT. Translation gives CASSFLAGTQYF. The entire variable domain, with the rest obtained from reference TRBV5-6 and TRBJ2-3, is as follows: DAGVTQSPTHLIKTRGQQVTLRCSPKSGHDTVSWYQQALGQGPQFIFQYYEEEERQRGNFPDRFSGHQFPNYSSELNVNALLLGDSALYLCASSFLAGTQYFGPGTRLTVL.

This sequence joins TRBV5-6 and TRBJ1-1, with D possibly matching TRBD1 (5 bases). V was pared by 4 bases and J by 5 bases, with 9 bases between. The CDR3 loop spans 12 amino acids. From germline, CDR1 is SGHDT and CDR2 YYEEEE. The CDR3 DNA sequence: TGTGCCAGCAGCCGCAGGGATACTGAAGCTTTCTTT. Protein sequence: CASSRRDTEAFF.

The gene calls are TRBV28 and TRBJ2-7; 7 bases agree with TRBD1. J lost 1 base, V lost 2 bases, and 5 bases had no gene match. This CDR3 region has 15 residues. The V gene's germline CDR1 is MDHEN and CDR2 SYDVKM. CDR3 sequence: CASSLGQVPSYEQYF. CDR3 coding DNA: TGTGCCAGCAGTTTAGGACAGGTCCCTTCCTACGAGCAGTACTTC.

In its sample, this clone was seen a few times. V is TRBV5-1 and J is TRBJ2-3, with D perhaps assigned TRBD1 or TRBD2 (5 bases each). CDR3 size: 16 residues. The germline V and J ends were trimmed by 0 bases and 1 base, with 12 bases remaining between them. The germline gives CDR1 SGHRS, CDR2 YFSETQ. The CDR3 bases are TGCGCCAGCAGCTTGGGAGGGGCCTTAGGCACAGATACGCAGTATTTT. It specifies CASSLGGALGTDTQYF.

V is TRBV4-3 and J is TRBJ1-4; D might be TRBD1 (6 bases). V lost 0 bases to trimming and J lost 6 bases, with 14 bases between them. This CDR3 region has 16 residues. Germline loops: CDR1 LGHNA, CDR2 YSLEER. This CDR3 is CASSQDLAGADEKLFF. As DNA, the CDR3 is TGCGCCAGCAGCCAAGATCTGGCAGGGGCGGATGAAAAACTGTTTTTT.

CDR3 region: CASSLNTRAPQETQYF. The DNA for the CDR3 is TGTGCCAGCAGCTTGAATACAAGGGCCCCCCAAGAGACCCAGTACTTC. The chain carries TRBV5-5 and TRBJ2-5; D ambiguous. V shed 1 base and J shed 1 base, with 14 bases lying between them. The CDR3 is made up of 16 amino acids. Per germline, CDR1 SGHKS and CDR2 YYEKEE (reference sequence). The variable domain in full, completed from reference TRBV5-5 and TRBJ2-5, reads DAGVTQSPTHLIKTRGQQVTLRCSPISGHKSVSWYQQVLGQGPQFIFQYYEKEERGRGNFPDRFSARQFPNYSSELNVNALLLGDSALYLCASSLNTRAPQETQYFGPGTRLLVL.

V usage is TRBV7-5 and J usage is TRBJ2-7. TRBV7-5 is reported as a pseudogene. The CDR3 runs to 13 residues. CDR3 sequence (DNA): TGTGCCAGCAGCATAGGACCCGAAGACGAGCAGTACTTC. This codes for CASSIGPEDEQYF.

This chain joins TRBV5-6 and TRBJ2-3, with D unclear. V lost 0 bases, J lost 3 bases, and 11 bases lay in between. The germline gives CDR1 SGHDT, CDR2 YYEEEE. CDR3 length: 15 residues. CDR3: CASSLAGRLTDTQYF. The CDR3 DNA follows: TGTGCCAGCAGCTTGGCCGGCAGATTGACAGATACGCAGTATTTT.

The rearrangement uses TRBV7-2 and TRBJ1-5; D gene ambiguous. Germline loops: CDR1 SGHTA, CDR2 FQGNSA. This CDR3 is built from 12 residues. Trimming took off 2 bases at V and 6 bases at J, with 5 bases between the two ends. The CDR3 DNA reads TGTGCCAGCAGCTTAACGGGTCAGCCCCAGCATTTT. This sequence encodes CASSLTGQPQHF. The full variable domain, rest sourced from reference TRBV7-2 and TRBJ1-5, is GAGVSQSPSNKVTEKGKDVELRCDPISGHTALYWYRQSLGQGLEFLIYFQGNSAPDKSGLPSDRFSAERTGGSVSTLTIQRTQQEDSAVYLCASSLTGQPQHFGDGTRLSIL.

The CDR3 sequence is CASSAAGSYNEQFF. CDR3 sequence (DNA): TGTGCCAGCAGCGCTGCGGGCTCCTACAATGAGCAGTTCTTC. This chain uses TRBV25-1 with TRBJ2-1; tentative D call: TRBD2 (5 bases). Germline V gives CDR1 MGHDK, CDR2 SYGVNS. The CDR3 runs 14 residues. Deletions cut 6 bases from V and 0 bases from J, with 9 bases between.

The chain uses TRBV11-1 and TRBJ2-6; D may match TRBD1 or TRBD2 (5 bases each). This CDR3 has 15 amino acids. The germline CDR1 and CDR2 sequences are SGHAT and FQDESV (reference sequence). The V end was cut by 5 bases, the J end by 1 base, with 9 bases between. The CDR3 DNA follows: TGTGCCAGCAGCCCCGGGGCTTCTGGGGCCAACGTCCTGACTTTC. It is translated as CASSPGASGANVLTF.

The rearrangement links TRBV7-6 to TRBJ2-2, with 8 nucleotides matching TRBD1. CDR1 is SGHVS, CDR2 FNYEAQ, per germline. There are 17 residues in the CDR3. J was trimmed by 3 bases and V by 5 bases; bases with no gene match: 11. CDR3 in DNA: TGTGCCAGCAGCCCGATCCCGCGCAGGGGGCACACCGGGGAGCTGTTTTTT. As protein: CASSPIPRRGHTGELFF.

The V call is TRBV2, the J call TRBJ1-3; D may be TRBD1 (6 bases). The CDR3 totals 13 residues. Per germline, CDR1 SNHLY and CDR2 FYNNEI. Trimming took 5 bases from V and 7 from J, leaving 12 bases between them. CDR3: CASSLGRGNTIYF. The DNA for the CDR3 is TGTGCCAGCAGTCTAGGAAGGGGGAACACCATATATTTT.

V is TRBV11-2 and J is TRBJ2-5; 7 nucleotides match TRBD2. V dropped 5 bases and J dropped 1; count of bases not matched to a gene: 10. This CDR3 is 16 amino acids long. Germline CDR1 reads SGHAT; CDR2 reads FQNNGV. The CDR3 loop is CASSIRLAFAQETQYF. The CDR3 coding sequence is TGTGCCAGCAGCATACGACTAGCTTTCGCCCAAGAGACCCAGTACTTC.

The chain combines TRBV5-1 with TRBJ2-1; a possible D gene is TRBD2 (6 bases). The ends were cut back, 1 base at V and 9 bases at J, with 17 bases in the middle. Germline loops: CDR1 SGHRS, CDR2 YFSETQ. The CDR3 is 15 residues long. CDR3 sequence: CASSLIQGGTGEQFF. The CDR3 coding sequence is TGCGCCAGCAGCTTGATTCAGGGAGGCACGGGTGAGCAGTTCTTC.

This chain links TRBV4-1 with TRBJ2-7; D tentatively fits TRBD1 or TRBD2 (5 bases each). The CDR3 covers 14 residues. V lost 3 bases and J 6 bases, leaving 15 bases between the germline ends. Germline values: CDR1 MGHRA, CDR2 YSYEKL. The CDR3 DNA reads as TGCGCCAGCAGCCAGGGACGGGTATCCGGCGAGCAGTACTTC. This encodes CASSQGRVSGEQYF.